This TCR beta chain derives from a study of blood T cell repertoires in COVID-19. Authors' processing steps: Scientists estimated how many nucleated cells there were by amplifying reference gene primers. The table came from immunoSEQ multiplex PCR; TCRdb's copy has only in-frame clones and leaves some out. From that table come the V and J calls and clone size; the DNA was used to work out D and trimming. The sample has 50,000 to 55,000 clones; 86% are singletons. The TCR sequence derives from an elderly man with acute or convalescent COVID-19. Sample: peripheral blood.

The CDR3 nucleotides are TGTGCCAGCAGTGAGGCTGGGGCTAGCGGTTACAATGAGCAGTTCTTC. Protein: CASSEAGASGYNEQFF. This chain connects TRBV6-4 to TRBJ2-1; 7 bases are shared with TRBD2. Germline V CDR1 and CDR2: MRHNA, SNTAGT. This CDR3 contains 16 residues. V lost 3 bases, J lost 4 bases, and 9 bases stayed unmatched.